The 16 T cell receptor beta chains below come from one sample, sequenced in a study of CD8+ T cells in alopecia areata. Treatment in this sample: oral pan-JAK inhibitor, 5-10 mg twice daily. In each case, RNA was isolated and then reverse transcribed into cDNA as the sequencing template. Generated by immunoSEQ multiplex PCR, the TCRdb table keeps only in-frame clones and is missing some. The profile shows 120,000 or so clones, approximately 60% of them singletons. The sequencing used CD4+ T cells sorted from blood, collected at week 4, from a patient treated with tofacitinib. Receptors were obtained from a human donor with alopecia areata.

The chain carries TRBV30 and TRBJ2-1; 11 positions match TRBD2. V trimming: 2 bases; J trimming: 2 bases; junction bases outside the gene matches: 2. Germline CDR1 reads GTSNPN; CDR2 reads SVGIG (reference sequence). The CDR3 is 15 amino acids. The CDR3 bases are TGTGCCTGGAGTTTTAGCGGGAGGGCCTACAATGAGCAGTTCTTC. Translating it yields CAWSFSGRAYNEQFF.

V gene TRBV30 combines with J gene TRBJ2-7; TRBD1 matches 7 bases. The CDR3 is 14 residues long. Germline V gives CDR1 GTSNPN, CDR2 SVGIG (reference sequence). The trim removed 2 bases at V and 6 bases at J, leaving 10 bases unmatched. The CDR3 region has the DNA TGTGCCTGGAGTATCCTTAGACAGGGTGGCGAGCAGTACTTC. Amino acid sequence: CAWSILRQGGEQYF.

The V and J genes are TRBV4-1 and TRBJ2-5; 10 bases line up with TRBD1. The CDR3 is made up of 17 amino acids. V lost 0 bases, J lost 6 bases, and 10 bases stayed unmatched. Germline V gives CDR1 MGHRA, CDR2 YSYEKL. The CDR3, as DNA: TGCGCCAGCAGCCAAGATCGACAGGGGGCATCGTCCAAGACCCAGTACTTC. It yields the protein CASSQDRQGASSKTQYF.

The genes are TRBV7-9 and TRBJ2-5, with 8 bases lining up with TRBD2. V shed 3 bases and J 5 bases; nucleotides not matched to a gene: 8. The CDR3 contains 15 residues. The germline V gene has CDR1 SEHNR and CDR2 FQNEAQ (reference sequence). The CDR3: CASSFTGTSRETQYF. In DNA, the CDR3 is TGTGCCAGCAGCTTCACCGGGACTAGTAGGGAGACCCAGTACTTC.

The J gene is TRBJ2-5, the V gene TRBV20-1; D unresolved. This CDR3 is 10 amino acids long. V gave up 7 bases and J gave up 5 bases, with 8 bases separating them. Germline V gives CDR1 DFQATT, CDR2 SNEGSKA (reference sequence). CDR3 in amino acids: CSGRDETQYF. The CDR3 DNA reads as TGCAGTGGGCGAGACGAGACCCAGTACTTC.

The V and J genes are TRBV6-1 and TRBJ1-1, with D hard to call. The CDR3 is 14 residues long. In germline, CDR1 is MNHNS, CDR2 SASEGT. The V and J ends lost 3 bases and 4 bases respectively, with 12 bases between them. This CDR3 reads CASSELRAVTEAFF. The DNA of the CDR3 is TGTGCCAGCAGTGAGTTAAGGGCAGTCACTGAAGCTTTCTTT.

A few counts support this clone. This chain joins TRBV2 and TRBJ2-1; D not certain. The CDR3 totals 15 residues. The V end lost 7 bases, the J end lost 6 bases, and 19 bases lay between the germline ends. CDR1 and CDR2 (germline): SNHLY, FYNNEI. The CDR3 sequence: CASILVGLSSNEQFF. CDR3 DNA sequence: TGTGCCAGCATACTGGTAGGGCTGTCAAGCAATGAGCAGTTCTTC. Full variable domain (missing parts from reference TRBV2 and TRBJ2-1): EPEVTQTPSHQVTQMGQEVILRCVPISNHLYFYWYRQILGQKVEFLVSFYNNEISEKSEIFDDQFSVERPDGSNFTLKIRSTKLEDSAMYFCASILVGLSSNEQFFGPGTRLTVL.

The genes are TRBV5-6 and TRBJ1-5; D gene uncertain. Trimming cost V 2 bases and J 4 bases, with 10 bases left between them. CDR3 length equals 14 residues. Germline V gives CDR1 SGHDT, CDR2 YYEEEE. This CDR3 is CASSFSGGNQPQHF. In DNA form, the CDR3 reads TGTGCCAGCAGCTTCTCGGGAGGAAATCAGCCCCAGCATTTT.

Worth noting for this clone: This sequence may be a read error, since a much larger clone differs from it by one base. The rearrangement links TRBV5-1 to TRBJ2-7, with 11 positions matching TRBD2. After removal of 4 bases from V and 3 bases from J, the junction contained 3 bases not matched to a gene. Looked up from germline, CDR1 is SGHRS and CDR2 is YFSETQ. The CDR3 consists of 14 residues. The CDR3 region has the DNA TGCGCCAGCAGCCAAGGGACTAGCGGCTACGAGCAGTACTTC. Translation: CASSQGTSGYEQYF. Looking up the rest from reference TRBV5-1 and TRBJ2-7 gives the full variable domain: KAGVTQTPRYLIKTRGQQVTLSCSPISGHRSVSWYQQTPGQGLQFLFEYFSETQRNKGNFPGRFSGRQFSNSRSEMNVSTLELGDSALYLCASSQGTSGYEQYFGPGTRLTVT.

This clone turned up a few times. This rearrangement joins TRBV5-1 to TRBJ2-6, with TRBD1 matching 10 bases. Trimming cost V 4 bases and J 4 bases; bases outside gene matches: 2. The CDR3 runs 15 residues. Germline V gene sequence: CDR1 SGHRS, CDR2 YFSETQ. This CDR3 reads CASSGQGDGANVLTF. CDR3 bases: TGCGCCAGCAGCGGACAGGGGGACGGGGCCAACGTCCTGACTTTC.

This clone occurred once. CDR3 sequence: CASSLAGTGRGGNTIYF. As DNA, the CDR3 is TGTGCCAGCAGCTTGGCCGGGACAGGGAGAGGAGGAAACACCATATATTTT. The chain joins TRBV5-4 to TRBJ1-3; 9 bases are shared with TRBD1. The CDR3 loop spans 17 amino acids. The V gene end was trimmed by 0 bases and the J gene end by 4 bases; junction bases not matched to a gene: 8. Germline values: CDR1 SGHNT, CDR2 YYREEE (reference sequence).

This rearrangement joins TRBV29-1 to TRBJ2-1, with D uncertain. Trimming cost V 3 bases and J 5 bases, with 8 bases left between them. The CDR3 is 12 amino acids. CDR1 is SQVTM, CDR2 ANQGSEA, per germline. CDR3 protein: CSVDPFNNEQFF. DNA for the CDR3: TGCAGCGTTGACCCCTTCAACAATGAGCAGTTCTTC.

The genes are TRBV6-1 and TRBJ2-3, with D maybe TRBD2 (6 bases). V lost 6 bases and J 1 base, leaving 11 bases between the germline ends. CDR3 length: 14 residues. Germline V lookup: CDR1 MNHNS, CDR2 SASEGT. The CDR3 DNA is TGTGCCAGCAGAGACCGGAGGGGCACAGATACGCAGTATTTT. Translation: CASRDRRGTDTQYF.

This chain links TRBV6-6 with TRBJ2-5; D may be TRBD1 (6 bases). Trimming stripped 6 bases from V and 5 bases from J, with 13 bases between. Germline CDR1 MNHNY, CDR2 SVGAGI (reference sequence). The CDR3 covers 13 residues. For the CDR3, the DNA is TGTGCCAGCAGCTACAGGGTGGTCGAGACCCAGTACTTC. Protein product: CASSYRVVETQYF.

The rearrangement links TRBV2 to TRBJ2-5, with D maybe TRBD1 (5 bases). There are 14 residues in the CDR3. Germline values: CDR1 SNHLY, CDR2 FYNNEI. The CDR3 region has the DNA TGTGCTATCAGACCAGACAGAAGTCAAGAGACCCAGTACTTC. Amino acids: CAIRPDRSQETQYF.

This clone was seen once. This chain links TRBV2 with TRBJ1-5, with TRBD1 matching 7 bases. Germline V gene sequence: CDR1 SNHLY, CDR2 FYNNEI. V dropped 5 bases and J dropped 0; count of bases not matched to a gene: 1. The CDR3 sequence is 14 residues long. CDR3 sequence reads: CASSRDSSNQPQHF. CDR3 bases: TGTGCCAGCAGTCGGGACAGTAGCAATCAGCCCCAGCATTTT.